This is a list of T cell receptor beta chains from one sample in a study of blood T cell repertoires in COVID-19. Profiling relied on immunoSEQ multiplex PCR, and the TCRdb table lists in-frame clones only, not all of them. This table has 300,000 to 400,000 clones, about nine tenths appearing once. The sample consisted of peripheral blood. These receptors all come from a woman aged 70-85 years with COVID-19, enrolled during active disease. Each CDR3 is given with its conserved first and last residue. The D gene is left open where the match is weak. Size values are once, few and many counts, or a class for expanded clones, and some rows have none.

TRBV3-1/TRBV3-2	TRBJ1-3	NA	TRBD1	TGTGCCAGCAGCGGCCGGGACAGGGGTGTAGGAAACACCATATATTTT	CASSGRDRGVGNTIYF
TRBV5-1	TRBJ2-3	NA	TRBD2	TGCGCCAGCAGCGAACTAGCGGGGGCCCACACAGATACGCAGTATTTT	CASSELAGAHTDTQYF
TRBV4-2	TRBJ2-3	NA	TRBD2	TGTGCCAGCAGCCATGAGCGGGGGGGCCCCACAGATACGCAGTATTTT	CASSHERGGPTDTQYF
TRBV24-1	TRBJ1-2	NA	TRBD1	TGTGCCACCAGTGACCACGGGACAGGGTTCTATGGCTACACCTTC	CATSDHGTGFYGYTF
TRBV7-9	TRBJ1-1	NA	TRBD1	TGTGCCAGCAGCTTAGCGGCGACAGGGGCAGGAAAGGATGAAGCTTTCTTT	CASSLAATGAGKDEAFF
TRBV27	TRBJ1-5	NA	TRBD1	TGTGCCAGCAGGGATCAAGCGACAGGGAACAATCAGCCCCAGCATTTT	CASRDQATGNNQPQHF
TRBV5-6	TRBJ2-2	NA	NA	TGTGCCAGCAGCTTGGGGACTGCTACCGGGGAGCTGTTTTTT	CASSLGTATGELFF
TRBV27	TRBJ1-1	NA	NA	TGTGCCAGCAGTTTATCGACCGGGGGTGAAGCTTTCTTT	CASSLSTGGEAFF
TRBV19	TRBJ1-5	NA	NA	TGTGCCAGTAGTATTAGACAGACCCTTCGCAATCAGCCCCAGCATTTT	CASSIRQTLRNQPQHF
TRBV21-1	TRBJ1-2	once	NA	TGTGCCAGCACCAAGGGGGGTAGTAAGGCCCTCTATGGCTACACCTTC	CASTKGGSKALYGYTF
TRBV15	TRBJ2-7	NA	NA	TGTGCCACCAGCACCATTGACAACGAGCAGTACTTC	CATSTIDNEQYF
TRBV9	TRBJ1-2	NA	TRBD1	TGTGCCAGCAGCGTTAACCCTAGCACAGGGGGCGGTGGCTACACCTTC	CASSVNPSTGGGGYTF
TRBV10-3	TRBJ1-1	NA	TRBD1	TGTGCCATCAGGACGGACCCGGGACAGGGGAACACTGAAGCTTTCTTT	CAIRTDPGQGNTEAFF
TRBV4-1	TRBJ2-5	NA	TRBD2	TGCGCCAGCAGCCAAGAAAGCGGGGGGGCCGTTGAGACCCAGTACTTC	CASSQESGGAVETQYF
TRBV2	TRBJ1-1	NA	NA	TGTGCCAGCAGTGAAATGCCAGGGGAATACACTGAAGCTTTCTTT	CASSEMPGEYTEAFF
TRBV5-1	TRBJ1-2	NA	NA	TGCGCCAGCAGCTTGGAGGGGGAATTAAACTATGGCTACACCTTC	CASSLEGELNYGYTF
TRBV24-1	TRBJ1-6	NA	NA	TGTGCCACCAGTGACACCCCAGGGAGGAATTCACCCCTCCACTTT	CATSDTPGRNSPLHF
TRBV7-8	TRBJ2-7	once	NA	TGTGCCAGCAGTAGAGTTAGAATCCCGAATCACGAGCAGTACTTC	CASSRVRIPNHEQYF
TRBV18	TRBJ1-6	few	TRBD1	TGTGCCAGCTCACCAACAGGGGCATCGGATTCACCCCTCCACTTT	CASSPTGASDSPLHF
TRBV12-3/TRBV12-4	TRBJ2-7	NA	NA	TGTGCCAGCAGCCTTGGGGAGTCCTACGAGCAGTACTTC	CASSLGESYEQYF
TRBV9	TRBJ1-1	NA	NA	TGTGCCAGCAGCGTAGAGGGTAAAGGGGCGAACACTGAAGCTTTCTTT	CASSVEGKGANTEAFF
TRBV18	TRBJ2-2	NA	NA	TGTGCCAGCTACGGGTTGAACACCGGGGAGCTGTTTTTT	CASYGLNTGELFF
TRBV28	TRBJ2-7	NA	NA	TGTGCCAGCAATATGGCCCAACCTCCCTACGAGCAGTACTTC	CASNMAQPPYEQYF
TRBV5-1	TRBJ2-7	NA	NA	TGCGCCAGCAGCCGGAGCGGGACACTGGGGGAGGAGCAGTACTTC	CASSRSGTLGEEQYF
TRBV5-8	TRBJ1-2	few	TRBD1	TGTGCCAGCAGCCCCGGACAGGAACCTAACTATGGCTACACCTTC	CASSPGQEPNYGYTF
TRBV6-5	TRBJ1-1	NA	NA	TGTGCCAGCAGTCCTGGCGGGGGTAGGGCTGAAGCTTTCTTT	CASSPGGGRAEAFF